Included here is one T cell receptor beta chain sequence, with context. CDR3 size: 14 residues. Germline V gene lookup returns CDR1 SGHTA and CDR2 FQGNSA. V gave up 3 bases and J gave up 8 bases; unmatched junction bases: 6. Using immunoSEQ multiplex PCR, the repertoire was profiled, and TCRdb retains in-frame clones only, with some absent. Of about 41,000 clones listed, about 90% are singletons. These data originate in a study of blood T cell repertoires in COVID-19. Study at large: The United States, Italy and Spain provided the acute and convalescent COVID-19 samples. T cells, B-cell-depleted T cells, or PBMCs supplied cDNA or gDNA.

The rearrangement links TRBV7-2 to TRBJ1-4; 7 nucleotides line up with TRBD1. Input material: peripheral blood. The TCR was taken from a man aged 55 to 70 with acute or convalescent COVID-19. The DNA for the CDR3 is TGTGCCAGCAGCTTCGACAGGGTAAACGAAAAACTGTTTTTT. Translation gives CASSFDRVNEKLFF.